This entry concerns a single T cell receptor (beta chain). These data originate in a study of T cell changes during pregnancy in multiple sclerosis. Using immunoSEQ multiplex PCR, the repertoire was profiled, and TCRdb retains in-frame clones only, with some absent. The profile shows tens of thousands of clones, 92% of them singletons. Specimen: peripheral blood, collected before pregnancy. The TCR originated in a female donor with multiple sclerosis, enrolled in a pregnancy study.

The CDR3 is CASSLVGTGSGYTF. The DNA of the CDR3 is TGTGCCAGCAGCTTAGTGGGGACAGGGAGCGGCTACACCTTC. This chain joins TRBV11-2 and TRBJ1-2, with TRBD1 identical over 9 bases. CDR1 and CDR2 (germline): SGHAT, FQNNGV. The CDR3 runs to 14 residues. Trimming removed 1 base from V and 8 bases from J; junction bases left unmatched: 5. Full variable domain (remainder filled in from reference TRBV11-2 and TRBJ1-2): EAGVAQSPRYKIIEKRQSVAFWCNPISGHATLYWYQQILGQGPKLLIQFQNNGVVDDSQLPKDRFSAERLKGVDSTLKIQPAKLEDSAVYLCASSLVGTGSGYTFGSGTRLTVV.